Listed below are T cell receptor beta chains from one sample, sequenced in a study of post-analysis software for immune sequencing data. Each CDR3 protein is one row after TCRdb ran MiXCR on the PCR reads. Among under 200,000 distinct CDR3 sequences, 30% to 45% were seen once, and the ten largest hold approximately 30%. The specimen comprised blood, sampled after autologous hematopoietic stem cell transplantation. All receptors derive from a girl aged 10 to 17 with multiple sclerosis. CDR3s include the opening cysteine and the closing phenylalanine or tryptophan. D genes are given only for firm matches. Clone sizes are given selectively: once, few, many, or a class where the clone is expanded.

J | V | size | D | CDR3 | DNA
TRBJ2-3 | TRBV9 | once | NA | CASSSGLIPPSTDTQYF | TGTGCCAGCAGCTCGGGACTCATCCCGCCCAGCACAGATACGCAGTATTTT
TRBJ2-1 | TRBV5-5 | few | NA | CASSLLGAEQFF | TGTGCCAGCAGCTTGCTGGGGGCTGAGCAGTTCTTC
TRBJ2-7 | TRBV7-2 | many | NA | CASSLQTTYEQYF | TGTGCCAGCAGCTTACAGACTACCTACGAGCAGTACTTC
TRBJ2-1 | TRBV5-6 | NA | NA | CASCVSTGEQFF | TGTGCCAGCTGCGTCTCGACGGGTGAGCAGTTCTTC
TRBJ2-1 | TRBV10-3 | few | NA | CAISEFLTDGNEQFF | TGTGCCATCAGTGAGTTTCTGACGGACGGGAATGAGCAGTTCTTC
TRBJ1-1 | TRBV7-9 | NA | NA | CASSLYGGNTEAFF | TGTGCCAGCAGCTTATATGGGGGGAACACTGAAGCTTTCTTT
TRBJ2-5 | TRBV24-1 | few | TRBD1 | CATSGAGTGSKETQYF | TGTGCCACCAGTGGTGCCGGGACAGGGAGTAAAGAGACCCAGTACTTC
TRBJ2-3 | TRBV19 | NA | TRBD1 | CAISSGTGVFGAQYF | TGTGCCATCTCGAGTGGGACAGGGGTTTTCGGTGCGCAGTATTTT
TRBJ2-1 | TRBV6-5 | NA | TRBD2 | CASSSTSGRANEQFF | TGTGCCAGCAGCTCAACTAGCGGGAGGGCCAATGAGCAGTTCTTC
TRBJ2-2 | TRBV7-7 | few | NA | CASSPRGGGELFF | TGTGCTAGCAGCCCACGAGGGGGCGGGGAGCTGTTTTTT
TRBJ2-1 | TRBV19 | NA | TRBD2 | CASQLTSGSGQFF | TGTGCCAGCCAACTGACTAGCGGGAGTGGGCAGTTCTTC
TRBJ1-2 | TRBV12-3/TRBV12-4 | NA | NA | CASSFGPFHGYTF | TGTGCCAGCAGTTTTGGCCCATTCCATGGCTACACCTTC
TRBJ1-1 | TRBV5-1 | NA | TRBD1 | CASSYGQGGTEAFF | TGCGCCAGCAGCTATGGACAGGGCGGCACTGAAGCTTTCTTT
TRBJ2-7 | TRBV20-1 | few | NA | CSAYGPHYEQYF | TGCAGTGCCTATGGACCGCACTACGAGCAGTACTTC
TRBJ1-1 | TRBV10-3 | NA | TRBD1 | CAISGRGQGGTEAFF | TGTGCCATCAGTGGCAGGGGGCAGGGAGGAACTGAAGCTTTCTTT
TRBJ2-6 | TRBV30 | few | NA | CAWQRSGANVLTF | TGTGCCTGGCAACGGTCTGGGGCCAACGTCCTGACTTTC
TRBJ1-5 | TRBV24-1 | NA | NA | CATSGTDNQPQHF | TGTGCCACCAGTGGGACAGACAATCAGCCCCAGCATTTT
TRBJ1-4 | TRBV12-3/TRBV12-4 | many | NA | CASSQTGIEEKLFF | TGTGCCAGCAGCCAAACAGGGATCGAGGAAAAACTGTTTTTT
TRBJ2-7 | TRBV4-2 | NA | TRBD1 | CASSQGDRGLVEQYF | TGTGCCAGCAGCCAGGGGGACAGGGGGCTTGTCGAGCAGTACTTC
TRBJ1-2 | TRBV27 | NA | NA | CASSLTWSGPSSNGYTF | TGTGCCAGCAGTTTAACTTGGTCTGGACCCTCCTCGAATGGCTACACCTTC
TRBJ2-3 | TRBV24-1 | NA | NA | CATSDLRGPLGTQYF | TGTGCCACCAGTGACCTCAGGGGCCCATTGGGTACGCAGTATTTT
TRBJ1-2 | TRBV28 | few | NA | CASSPLGVYGYTF | TGTGCCAGCAGTCCCTTGGGAGTCTATGGCTACACCTTC
TRBJ1-2 | TRBV7-2 | NA | TRBD1 | CASSLDLWDRGYGYTF | TGTGCCAGCAGCTTAGATCTCTGGGACAGGGGCTATGGCTACACCTTC
TRBJ2-1 | TRBV4-2 | NA | TRBD1 | CASSQFISGQGSDEQFF | TGTGCCAGCAGCCAATTTATCTCGGGACAGGGCTCCGATGAGCAGTTCTTC
TRBJ2-7 | TRBV12-3/TRBV12-4 | NA | NA | CASSLGEVGRGCYEQYF | TGTGCCAGCAGTTTAGGGGAAGTGGGTAGGGGTTGCTACGAGCAGTACTTC
TRBJ1-6 | TRBV12-3/TRBV12-4 | once | TRBD1 | CASNLGQGGAPLHF | TGTGCCAGCAACCTAGGACAGGGTGGTGCACCCCTCCACTTT
TRBJ2-1 | TRBV4-2 | NA | NA | CASSQSAGADEQFF | TGTGCCAGCAGCCAATCAGCCGGGGCCGATGAGCAGTTCTTC
TRBJ1-5 | TRBV12-3/TRBV12-4 | few | TRBD1 | CASSKPNRGRHQPQHF | TGTGCCAGCAGTAAACCAAACAGGGGGCGGCATCAGCCCCAGCATTTT
TRBJ2-1 | TRBV6-4 | NA | NA | CAIPLGKKGDEQFF | TGTGCCATCCCACTGGGAAAGAAGGGGGATGAGCAGTTCTTC
TRBJ2-1 | TRBV10-3 | few | TRBD2 | CAISESSGGQFF | TGTGCCATCAGTGAGTCCAGCGGGGGACAGTTCTTC
TRBJ2-4 | TRBV27 | once | NA | CASSSSGGMDIQYF | TGTGCCAGCAGTTCATCAGGGGGGATGGACATTCAGTACTTC
TRBJ2-5 | TRBV7-2 | NA | TRBD2 | CASSSKALAGVETQYF | TGTGCCAGCAGCTCAAAAGCCCTAGCGGGAGTTGAGACCCAGTACTTC
TRBJ1-1 | TRBV6-1 | NA | NA | CASSGVRTSNTEAFF | TGTGCCAGCAGTGGGGTCAGGACTTCGAACACTGAAGCTTTCTTT
TRBJ2-3 | TRBV6-5 | NA | NA | CASSPLLRTDTQYF | TGTGCCAGCAGTCCACTCCTCCGCACAGATACGCAGTATTTT
TRBJ2-7 | TRBV20-1 | few | NA | CSATADGSYEQYF | TGCAGTGCCACCGCGGACGGATCCTACGAGCAGTACTTC
TRBJ2-3 | TRBV7-2 | NA | NA | CASRTDTSRFDTQYF | TGTGCCAGCAGGACCGACACTAGTCGGTTTGATACGCAGTATTTT
TRBJ2-7 | TRBV7-9 | NA | TRBD2 | CASSPVSSGRTPYEQYF | TGTGCCAGCAGCCCAGTCAGTAGCGGGAGGACCCCCTACGAGCAGTACTTC
TRBJ2-5 | TRBV12-3/TRBV12-4 | NA | TRBD2 | CASSLGAGGSLGTQYF | TGTGCCAGCAGTTTAGGGGCGGGAGGGTCCTTGGGGACCCAGTACTTC
TRBJ1-2 | TRBV29-1 | NA | NA | CSVRGGSGYTF | TGCAGCGTTCGGGGGGGGTCTGGCTACACCTTC
TRBJ2-3 | TRBV4-2 | NA | TRBD2 | CASSQVNREADTQYF | TGTGCCAGCAGCCAAGTCAATCGGGAGGCAGATACGCAGTATTTT
TRBJ2-1 | TRBV7-9 | NA | NA | CASSDHFGLESNEQFF | TGTGCCAGCAGCGACCACTTCGGGCTAGAAAGCAATGAGCAGTTCTTC
TRBJ1-2 | TRBV7-8 | NA | NA | CASSLIVGEGYGYTF | TGTGCCAGCAGCCTGATCGTCGGTGAGGGGTATGGCTACACCTTC
TRBJ2-7 | TRBV7-2 | once | NA | CASSLQPGEQYF | TGTGCCAGCAGCCTCCAGCCGGGCGAGCAGTACTTC
TRBJ2-3 | TRBV30 | NA | NA | CAWSLGTISTDTQYF | TGTGCCTGGAGCCTGGGGACCATTAGCACAGATACGCAGTATTTT
TRBJ2-1 | TRBV5-1 | NA | NA | CASSGGIWSYNEQFF | TGCGCCAGCAGCGGCGGGATATGGTCCTACAATGAGCAGTTCTTC
TRBJ2-3 | TRBV7-9 | NA | TRBD1 | CASSSNRGQRRADTQYF | TGTGCCAGCAGCTCGAACAGGGGGCAAAGGCGGGCAGATACGCAGTATTTT
TRBJ2-5 | TRBV6-5 | NA | NA | CASSYSGGKETQYF | TGTGCCAGCAGTTATTCCGGCGGGAAAGAGACCCAGTACTTC
TRBJ2-1 | TRBV5-5 | few | TRBD1 | CASSWTGGYNEQFF | TGTGCCAGCAGCTGGACAGGAGGCTACAATGAGCAGTTCTTC
TRBJ2-4 | TRBV11-3 | few | NA | CASSSSRESKNIQYF | TGTGCCAGCAGCTCCTCTAGGGAGTCCAAAAACATTCAGTACTTC
TRBJ2-6 | TRBV29-1 | few | NA | CSVVIKGGDGANVLTF | TGCAGCGTTGTTATAAAAGGGGGAGATGGGGCCAACGTCCTGACTTTC
TRBJ2-1 | TRBV20-1 | NA | TRBD1 | CSARERDRHYNEQFF | TGCAGTGCTAGAGAGCGGGACAGGCATTACAATGAGCAGTTCTTC
TRBJ2-4 | TRBV20-1 | NA | NA | CSARGHSTYLAKNIQYF | TGCAGTGCTAGAGGGCATAGCACTTACCTAGCCAAAAACATTCAGTACTTC
TRBJ2-2 | TRBV12-3/TRBV12-4 | NA | TRBD2 | CASIPAPGLAGAGELFF | TGTGCCAGCATCCCCGCCCCCGGACTAGCGGGAGCCGGGGAGCTGTTTTTT
TRBJ2-3 | TRBV20-1 | few | NA | CSARDLGGNTDTQYF | TGCAGTGCTAGAGATCTCGGGGGCAACACAGATACGCAGTATTTT
TRBJ2-1 | TRBV7-2 | NA | NA | CASSLGKGEGYYNEQFF | TGTGCCAGCAGCTTGGGGAAGGGGGAGGGTTATTACAATGAGCAGTTCTTC
TRBJ2-7 | TRBV27 | NA | NA | CASSPGPGPPHYEQYF | TGTGCCAGCAGCCCGGGGCCAGGCCCTCCGCACTACGAGCAGTACTTC
TRBJ1-2 | TRBV18 | few | NA | CASSLYWGYTF | TGTGCCAGCTCACTATACTGGGGCTACACCTTC
TRBJ2-3 | TRBV2 | many | TRBD1 | CASSWGQGFSSTDTQYF | TGTGCCAGCAGCTGGGGACAGGGTTTTTCTAGCACAGATACGCAGTATTTT
TRBJ2-7 | TRBV3-1 | NA | NA | CASSFTSNEQYF | TGTGCCAGCTCATTTACTAGCAACGAGCAGTACTTC
TRBJ2-7 | TRBV6-5 | few | NA | CASSSRWSVSYNEQYF | TGTGCCAGCAGTTCCCGGTGGTCAGTATCCTACAATGAGCAGTACTTC